What follows is one TCR beta chain and its context. The data are from a study of blood T cell repertoires in COVID-19. Study at large: Sample material is recorded as cDNA or gDNA derived from T cells, B-cell-depleted T cells, or PBMCs.

Source study methods: It was from reference gene primer amplification that nucleated cell counts were estimated. Sequencing was performed with immunoSEQ multiplex PCR; in TCRdb, only in-frame clones are kept and a portion is missing. V, J and clone size were drawn from that table, and D and trimming were deduced from the DNA. The sample gives approximately 80,000 clones, roughly 87% of which show up once; 0.8% to 1.3% is in the top ten. Germline CDR1 and CDR2: MDHEN and SYDVKM. The CDR3 spans 17 residues. V was shortened by 5 bases and J by 0 bases, with 14 bases between the two germline ends. Sequencing was performed on peripheral blood. This sequence joins TRBV28 and TRBJ1-6; D gene ambiguous. This sequence originates from a woman aged 45-65 years in a cohort sampled during active COVID-19. The CDR3 here is CASSPPFRGSYNSPLHF. The CDR3 coding sequence is TGTGCCAGCAGTCCCCCCTTTCGCGGCTCCTATAATTCACCCCTCCACTTT.